This T cell receptor (beta chain) was identified during a study of human T cells and chemical hapten exposure. This sample's time point: pre-sensitization, week 0. Documented treatment: therapeutic diphenylcyclopropenone sensitization with weekly scalp DPC. Source study methods: The number of TCRs in each sample had a median of about 96,000 and spanned about 23,224 to 700,000. TCRdb processed the RACE reads anew with MiXCR; each CDR3 protein has one entry. The V and J calls come from TCRdb's annotation, not from the publication. The sample holds around 42,000 distinct CDR3 sequences, around an eighth seen once. This clonotype was detected a few times. The CDR3 length is 14 residues. Germline lookup yields CDR1 MNHEY and CDR2 SMNVEV (reference sequence). With 6 bases removed from V and 4 bases from J, the gap between germline ends came to 10 bases.

The clonotype originates from a woman in her thirties with alopecia areata. Some clones in this sample may be carry-over from other donors' samples. This specimen consisted of whole blood, obtained in connection with sensitization to the hapten diphenylcyclopropenone (DPC). The genes are TRBV27 and TRBJ2-6, with TRBD1 as a possible D gene (5 bases). The CDR3 coding sequence is TGTGCCAGCAGACCCCCAGGGGGGGCCAACGTCCTGACTTTC. It encodes CASRPPGGANVLTF.